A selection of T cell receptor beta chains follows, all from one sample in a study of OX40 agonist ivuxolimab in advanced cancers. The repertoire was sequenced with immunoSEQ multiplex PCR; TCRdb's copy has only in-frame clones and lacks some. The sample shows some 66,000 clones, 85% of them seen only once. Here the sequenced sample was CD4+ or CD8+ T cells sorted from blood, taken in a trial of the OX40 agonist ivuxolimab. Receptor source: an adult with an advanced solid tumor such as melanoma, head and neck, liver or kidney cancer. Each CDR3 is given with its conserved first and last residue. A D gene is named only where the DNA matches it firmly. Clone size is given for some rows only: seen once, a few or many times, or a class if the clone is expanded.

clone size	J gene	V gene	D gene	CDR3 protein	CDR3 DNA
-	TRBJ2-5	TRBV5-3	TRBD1	CAGGSGTGKEETQYF	TGTGCCGGGGGGTCCGGGACAGGGAAAGAAGAGACCCAGTACTTC
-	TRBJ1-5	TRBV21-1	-	CASSKRTPGQGEGWSNQPQHF	TGTGCCAGCAGCAAAAGGACACCGGGACAGGGTGAGGGTTGGAGCAATCAGCCCCAGCATTTT
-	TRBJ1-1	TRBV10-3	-	CAISNTDELEAFF	TGTGCCATCAGTAACACGGATGAATTGGAAGCTTTCTTT
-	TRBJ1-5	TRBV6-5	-	CASKEGQYSNQPQHF	TGTGCCAGCAAGGAGGGGCAATATAGCAATCAGCCCCAGCATTTT
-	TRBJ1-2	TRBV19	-	CASRAWAGNYGYTF	TGTGCCAGTAGGGCCTGGGCAGGGAACTATGGCTACACCTTC
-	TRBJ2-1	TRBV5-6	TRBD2	CASSSLAGALYNEQFF	TGTGCCAGCAGCTCACTAGCGGGGGCCCTATACAATGAGCAGTTCTTC
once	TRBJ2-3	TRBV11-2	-	CASSPRASPSTDTQYF	TGTGCCAGCAGCCCCCGGGCCAGCCCCAGCACAGATACGCAGTATTTT
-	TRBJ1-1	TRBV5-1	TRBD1	CASSPHPRDSNTEAFF	TGCGCCAGCAGCCCCCACCCTCGGGACAGCAACACTGAAGCTTTCTTT
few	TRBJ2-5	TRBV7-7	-	CASSLNPKRETQYF	TGTGCCAGCAGCTTAAACCCGAAGCGGGAGACCCAGTACTTC
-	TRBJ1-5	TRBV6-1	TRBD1	CASSRGTGVGQPQHF	TGTGCCAGCAGTCGGGGGACAGGGGTCGGGCAGCCCCAGCATTTT
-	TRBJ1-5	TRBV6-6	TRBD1	CASSSRQGSNQPQHF	TGTGCCAGCAGTTCCAGACAGGGTAGCAATCAGCCCCAGCATTTT
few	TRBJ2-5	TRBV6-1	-	CASLPSVGLVGTQYF	TGTGCCAGCCTGCCTTCAGTGGGGTTAGTAGGGACCCAGTACTTC
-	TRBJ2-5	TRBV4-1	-	CASSQVSTGRKRETQYF	TGCGCCAGCAGCCAAGTGTCAACAGGGCGAAAGAGGGAGACCCAGTACTTC
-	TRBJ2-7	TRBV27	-	CASSPRDGYEQYF	TGTGCCAGCAGTCCTAGGGACGGGTACGAGCAGTACTTC
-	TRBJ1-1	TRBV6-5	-	CASSYGGATEAFF	TGTGCCAGCAGTTACGGAGGGGCCACTGAAGCTTTCTTT
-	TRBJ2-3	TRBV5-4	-	CASSLGGDSRTDTQYF	TGTGCCAGCAGCTTGGGGGGGGACTCCCGCACAGATACGCAGTATTTT
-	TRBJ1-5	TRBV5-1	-	CASSLSGQGGNQPQHF	TGCGCCAGCAGCTTGTCGGGGCAGGGCGGCAATCAGCCCCAGCATTTT
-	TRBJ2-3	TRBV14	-	CASSGAGADTQYF	TGTGCCAGCAGCGGGGCCGGGGCAGATACGCAGTATTTT
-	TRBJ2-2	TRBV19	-	CASSIGREGQAPWGNTGELFF	TGTGCCAGTAGTATTGGGAGGGAGGGACAGGCCCCTTGGGGGAACACCGGGGAGCTGTTTTTT
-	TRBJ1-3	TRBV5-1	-	CASSYGAGNTIYF	TGCGCCAGCAGCTATGGGGCTGGAAACACCATATATTTT
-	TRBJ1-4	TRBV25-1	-	CASSDIWGPTNEKLFF	TGTGCCAGCAGTGATATCTGGGGGCCGACTAATGAAAAACTGTTTTTT
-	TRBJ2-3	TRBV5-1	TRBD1	CASSFGQGANTQYF	TGCGCCAGCAGCTTTGGACAGGGGGCAAATACGCAGTATTTT
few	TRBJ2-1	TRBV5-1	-	CASSPRGDRGIYNEQFF	TGCGCCAGCAGTCCCCGAGGCGATCGGGGGATATACAATGAGCAGTTCTTC
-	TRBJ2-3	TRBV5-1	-	CASSLVRSSTDTQYF	TGCGCCAGCAGCTTGGTCAGGAGCAGCACAGATACGCAGTATTTT
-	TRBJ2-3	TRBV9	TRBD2	CASSEGWTSHSRTDTQYF	TGTGCCAGCAGCGAAGGATGGACTAGCCATTCTCGCACAGATACGCAGTATTTT
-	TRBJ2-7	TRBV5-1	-	CASKLGNGPYEQYF	TGCGCCAGCAAGCTGGGAAATGGCCCCTACGAGCAGTACTTC
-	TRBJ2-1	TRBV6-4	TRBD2	CASSDGSGGANEQFF	TGTGCCAGCAGTGACGGTAGCGGGGGGGCCAATGAGCAGTTCTTC
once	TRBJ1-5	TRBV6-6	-	CASRTGSGNQPQHF	TGTGCCAGCAGAACCGGGAGTGGCAATCAGCCCCAGCATTTT
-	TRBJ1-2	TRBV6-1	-	CASSEGQGPSYGYTF	TGTGCCAGCAGTGAAGGCCAGGGACCCTCCTATGGCTACACCTTC
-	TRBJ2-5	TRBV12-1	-	CASSPRQEYF	TGTGCCAGCAGCCCCCGTCAGGAGTACTTC
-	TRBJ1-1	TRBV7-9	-	CASSPYRTENEAFF	TGTGCCAGCAGCCCGTATAGGACGGAAAATGAAGCTTTCTTT
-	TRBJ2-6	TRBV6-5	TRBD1	CASSPRGPGANVLTF	TGTGCCAGCAGCCCCAGGGGGCCCGGGGCCAACGTCCTGACTTTC
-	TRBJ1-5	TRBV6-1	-	CASNKGADSNQPQHF	TGTGCCAGCAACAAAGGGGCAGATAGCAATCAGCCCCAGCATTTT
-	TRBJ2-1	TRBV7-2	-	CASRQGISSYNEQFF	TGTGCCAGCAGACAGGGTATTAGCTCCTACAATGAGCAGTTCTTC
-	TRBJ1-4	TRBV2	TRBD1	CASSERRGQGKNEKLFF	TGTGCCAGCAGTGAAAGAAGGGGACAGGGGAAGAATGAAAAACTGTTTTTT
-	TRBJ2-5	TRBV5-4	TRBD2	CASTTGGGRRETQYF	TGTGCCAGCACTACGGGAGGGGGGCGCAGGGAGACCCAGTACTTC
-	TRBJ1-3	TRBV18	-	CASSPREEPGNTIYF	TGTGCCAGCTCACCAAGGGAGGAACCTGGAAACACCATATATTTT
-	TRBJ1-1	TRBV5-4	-	CASSQQGWNTEAFF	TGTGCCAGCAGCCAACAGGGTTGGAACACTGAAGCTTTCTTT
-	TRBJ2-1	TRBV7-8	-	CASSLDRGGNEQFF	TGTGCCAGCAGCTTAGACAGGGGAGGAAATGAGCAGTTCTTC
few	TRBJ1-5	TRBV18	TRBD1	CASSPGTGVGQPQHF	TGTGCCAGCTCACCCGGGACAGGGGTAGGTCAGCCCCAGCATTTT